One and the same sample provided the 19 T cell receptor beta chains below, sequenced in a study of shared clonotypes between healthy human individuals. Using immunoSEQ multiplex PCR, the repertoire was profiled, and TCRdb retains in-frame clones only, with some absent. Seen here are about 1.4 million clones, 96% observed once, and the top ten hold roughly 1.1%. The source material was naive CD4+ T cells sorted from blood. The subset was: CD45RA+ positively selected. These receptors were collected from a man aged 25-40 years in good health.

The chain carries TRBV2 and TRBJ2-3, with 9 bases lining up with TRBD2. The CDR3 has 13 residues. From germline, CDR1 is SNHLY and CDR2 FYNNEI. The V segment lost 3 bases and the J segment 14 bases; nucleotides outside the gene matches: 9. CDR3 region: CASSDTRTSVPYF. CDR3 in DNA: TGTGCCAGCAGTGACACCCGGACTAGCGTTCCGTATTTT. The full variable domain, in which reference TRBV2 and TRBJ2-3 provide the parts outside the CDR3, is EPEVTQTPSHQVTQMGQEVILRCVPISNHLYFYWYRQILGQKVEFLVSFYNNEISEKSEIFDDQFSVERPDGSNFTLKIRSTKLEDSAMYFCASSDTRTSVPYFGPGTRLTVL.

V gene TRBV2 combines with J gene TRBJ2-7, with TRBD1 identical over 12 bases. The J segment lost 6 bases and the V segment lost 6 bases, leaving 9 bases of the junction unmatched. The CDR3 extends over 15 amino acids. Germline CDR1 is SNHLY and CDR2 is FYNNEI. The chain's CDR3 is CASRVRDRGPSEQYF. The CDR3 DNA follows: TGTGCCAGCAGAGTCCGGGACAGGGGGCCTAGCGAGCAGTACTTC.

This clone was found once. The chain couples TRBV5-6 to TRBJ2-7; 11 bases are a match to TRBD2. Germline V CDR1 and CDR2: SGHDT, YYEEEE. Trimming cost V 3 bases and J 3 bases; bases outside gene matches: 17. This CDR3 region has 19 residues. CDR3 residues: CASSSLGASGRTEGYEQYF. The CDR3 coding sequence is TGTGCCAGCAGCTCCCTCGGGGCTAGCGGGAGGACGGAGGGCTACGAGCAGTACTTC.

V gene TRBV5-1 combines with J gene TRBJ2-7, with 9 bases that match TRBD1. V shed 0 bases, J shed 6 bases, and the junction held 4 bases outside the gene matches. The CDR3 extends over 14 amino acids. Germline CDR1 and CDR2: SGHRS and YFSETQ. This chain's CDR3 is CASSLDGTGSEQYF. CDR3 DNA sequence: TGCGCCAGCAGCTTGGATGGGACAGGGTCCGAGCAGTACTTC.

V usage is TRBV9 and J usage is TRBJ2-5; D unresolved. In germline, CDR1 is SGDLS, CDR2 YYNGEE. The CDR3 sequence is 14 residues long. Deletions cut 3 bases from V and 5 bases from J, with 14 bases between. CDR3: CASSAPHEAETQYF. DNA of the CDR3: TGTGCCAGCAGCGCGCCCCATGAAGCGGAGACCCAGTACTTC.

The gene calls are TRBV28 and TRBJ1-1; TRBD1 might be the D (5 bases). The CDR3 spans 14 residues. V shed 4 bases and J shed 4 bases, with 13 bases lying between them. CDR1 is MDHEN, CDR2 SYDVKM, per germline. CDR3 protein: CASSSRVRGTEAFF. The CDR3 DNA follows: TGTGCCAGCAGTTCCCGGGTAAGGGGCACTGAAGCTTTCTTT.

The genes are TRBV9 and TRBJ2-2; 9 bases are shared with TRBD1. Germline V gene lookup returns CDR1 SGDLS and CDR2 YYNGEE. The J segment lost 4 bases and the V segment lost 1 base, leaving 2 bases of the junction unmatched. This CDR3 region has 15 residues. DNA for the CDR3: TGTGCCAGCAGCGTATGGACAGGGGCCACCGGGGAGCTGTTTTTT. Amino acids: CASSVWTGATGELFF. The whole variable domain, remainder taken from reference TRBV9 and TRBJ2-2, is DSGVTQTPKHLITATGQRVTLRCSPRSGDLSVYWYQQSLDQGLQFLIQYYNGEERAKGNILERFSAQQFPDLHSELNLSSLELGDSALYFCASSVWTGATGELFFGEGSRLTVL.

Regarding this clone: Different DNA sequences within this sample yield the same CDR3. This chain links TRBV9 with TRBJ2-2, with TRBD2 matching 7 bases. Germline CDR1 SGDLS, CDR2 YYNGEE. The CDR3 is 15 residues long. V lost 1 base and J lost 2; bases outside the gene matches: 2. The CDR3 loop is CASSVSGDNTGELFF. The CDR3 coding sequence is TGTGCCAGCAGCGTAAGCGGGGATAACACCGGGGAGCTGTTTTTT.

The chain recombines TRBV19 with TRBJ2-1; no clear D. CDR1 and CDR2 from the germline V gene are LNHDA and SQIVND (reference sequence). The CDR3 spans 18 residues. The V gene lost 3 bases and the J gene lost 0 bases, with 18 bases spanning the gap. The chain's CDR3 is CASSIIRLFGGSYNEQFF. CDR3 in DNA: TGTGCCAGTAGTATTATCCGACTTTTTGGCGGCTCCTACAATGAGCAGTTCTTC.

This chain uses TRBV6-1 with TRBJ1-5; TRBD1 aligns across 7 bases. Germline V gives CDR1 MNHNS, CDR2 SASEGT. J gave up 1 base and V 3 bases, and 6 bases lay outside the gene matches. The CDR3 is 16 residues long. Here the CDR3 reads CASSEPTGVSNQPQHF. The CDR3, as DNA: TGTGCCAGCAGTGAGCCCACAGGGGTCAGCAATCAGCCCCAGCATTTT.

The genes are TRBV11-2 and TRBJ1-3; weak D call: TRBD1 (6 bases). Per germline, CDR1 SGHAT and CDR2 FQNNGV. CDR3 size: 17 residues. Trimming left V 2 bases short and J 3 bases short, with 17 bases between. This CDR3 is CASSLTVEQGSGNTIYF. The CDR3 nucleotides read TGTGCCAGCAGCTTAACCGTAGAACAGGGAAGTGGAAACACCATATATTTT. The whole variable domain, filled in from reference TRBV11-2 and TRBJ1-3, reads EAGVAQSPRYKIIEKRQSVAFWCNPISGHATLYWYQQILGQGPKLLIQFQNNGVVDDSQLPKDRFSAERLKGVDSTLKIQPAKLEDSAVYLCASSLTVEQGSGNTIYFGEGSWLTVV.

The V call is TRBV4-2, the J call TRBJ1-2; possibly TRBD1 for D (6 bases). V lost 2 bases and J 7 bases, leaving 17 bases between the germline ends. The germline V gene encodes CDR1 LGHNA and CDR2 YNFKEQ. This CDR3 has 15 residues. The CDR3 bases are TGTGCCAGCAGCCAACTAGACAGGCCAGCGGGTGGCTACACCTTC. This gives the protein CASSQLDRPAGGYTF.

V is TRBV6-5 and J is TRBJ2-7; no clear D. The V gene's germline CDR1 is MNHEY and CDR2 SVGAGI. V was cut by 6 bases and J by 3 bases, with 12 bases left in between. The CDR3 contains 13 residues. CDR3 protein: CASRVGLDYEQYF. For the CDR3, the DNA is TGTGCCAGCAGAGTGGGTCTGGACTACGAGCAGTACTTC.

The V call is TRBV27, the J call TRBJ2-2; D call uncertain. V gave up 3 bases and J gave up 9 bases, with 8 bases separating them. Germline CDR1 and CDR2: MNHEY and SMNVEV (reference sequence). This CDR3 is 12 amino acids long. The CDR3 protein is CASSFASRELFF. In nucleotides, the CDR3 is TGTGCCAGCAGTTTTGCGAGCCGGGAGCTGTTTTTT.

This sequence joins TRBV27 and TRBJ2-5, with no clear D. Trimming took off 3 bases at V and 5 bases at J, with 10 bases between the two ends. The CDR3 totals 13 residues. Germline values: CDR1 MNHEY, CDR2 SMNVEV (reference sequence). The CDR3 DNA sequence: TGTGCCAGCAGTTTCTACGGAGAGGAGACCCAGTACTTC. Protein sequence: CASSFYGEETQYF.

This clone came up once. This rearrangement joins TRBV9 to TRBJ2-1, with D possibly matching TRBD1 (6 bases). This CDR3 has 14 residues. Trimming took 7 bases from V and 0 from J, leaving 11 bases between them. CDR1 and CDR2 (germline): SGDLS, YYNGEE. The CDR3: CASSQGFSYNEQFF. Written as DNA, the CDR3 is TGTGCCAGCTCACAGGGCTTCTCCTACAATGAGCAGTTCTTC.

The CDR3 coding sequence is TGTGCCAGCAGTTCCGCCACTAGCGGGATCTACGAGCAGTACTTC. Amino acid sequence: CASSSATSGIYEQYF. The genes are TRBV28 and TRBJ2-7, with TRBD2 matching over 10 bases. The germline CDR1 and CDR2 sequences are MDHEN and SYDVKM. CDR3 length: 15 residues. Trimming cost V 4 bases and J 3 bases; bases outside gene matches: 6.

The chain couples TRBV14 to TRBJ2-1; D remains unclear. V was trimmed by 1 base and J by 10 bases, leaving 11 bases between them. The CDR3 covers 13 residues. CDR1 and CDR2 from the germline V gene are SGHDN and FVKESK. The CDR3 DNA reads as TGTGCCAGCAGCCAAGTTCAGAGCTGGGAGCAGTTCTTC. This translates into CASSQVQSWEQFF.

This clone appeared a single time. The CDR3 DNA sequence: TGCGCCAGCAGCCAAGAGTTGCGGGAGGGTTACGAGCAGTACTTC. It yields the protein CASSQELREGYEQYF. V usage is TRBV4-1 and J usage is TRBJ2-7; 9 bases match TRBD2. Trimming cost V 0 bases and J 4 bases; bases outside gene matches: 4. The CDR3 is made up of 15 amino acids. The germline V gene encodes CDR1 MGHRA and CDR2 YSYEKL.